Shown below are 8 T cell receptor beta chains from a single sample sequenced in a study of graft-versus-host responses after intestinal transplantation. Assay: immunoSEQ multiplex PCR; the TCRdb copy retains only in-frame clones and omits some. The repertoire consists of tens of thousands of clones, with approximately 87% occurring once and the leading ten covering 0.11%. These receptors' antigens are unknown. This specimen was unstimulated CD4+ T cells sorted from spleen or lymph node cells, taken before intestinal transplant. The source is a human donor who received an intestinal transplant.

The chain uses TRBV5-1 and TRBJ1-2; 10 bases line up with TRBD1. The CDR3 is made up of 15 amino acids. The germline gives CDR1 SGHRS, CDR2 YFSETQ. The V gene end was trimmed by 5 bases and the J gene end by 0 bases; junction bases not matched to a gene: 4. DNA for the CDR3: TGCGCCAGCAGTGTGGGGACAGGGGCTAACTATGGCTACACCTTC. Its translation is CASSVGTGANYGYTF.

The chain couples TRBV5-1 to TRBJ2-5; 11 nucleotides align to TRBD2. TRBJ2-7 explains the end of the DNA better; the J call may be wrong. The CDR3 covers 14 residues. Germline assignment: CDR1 SGHRS and CDR2 YFSETQ. CDR3 in DNA: TGCGCCAGCAGCTTTCTAGCGGGGGGTTACGAGCAGTACTTC. This translates into CASSFLAGGYEQYF.

This chain uses TRBV5-1 with TRBJ1-6; 8 nucleotides match TRBD1. The germline V gene encodes CDR1 SGHRS and CDR2 YFSETQ. CDR3 length: 16 amino acids. J gave up 7 bases and V 0 bases, and 6 bases lay outside the gene matches. The CDR3 loop reads CASSLAGGAANSPLHF. CDR3 DNA sequence: TGCGCCAGCAGCTTGGCAGGGGGCGCAGCGAATTCACCCCTCCACTTT.

The genes are TRBV7-9 and TRBJ2-5; 15 bases map to TRBD2. Unmatched junction bases numbered 9, after V lost 3 bases and J lost 7 bases. The CDR3 spans 17 residues. CDR1 and CDR2 (germline): SEHNR, FQNEAQ (reference sequence). Here the CDR3 DNA reads TGTGCCAGCAGCTTGGCCGGGACTAGCGGGGGGCGTGTGACCCAGTACTTC. Its translation is CASSLAGTSGGRVTQYF.

This clone has just one count. The chain uses TRBV4-2 and TRBJ2-5, with D possibly TRBD2 on 7 matching bases. V was clipped by 4 bases and J by 2 bases, with 23 bases between them. CDR3 length: 18 residues. The germline CDR1 and CDR2 sequences are LGHNA and YNFKEQ. The CDR3 is CASSREGGINGRQETQYF. CDR3 DNA: TGTGCCAGCAGCCGGGAGGGGGGGATCAATGGGAGGCAAGAGACCCAGTACTTC.

The chain links TRBV7-9 to TRBJ1-1; the D gene is possibly TRBD1 (6 bases). CDR3 length equals 15 residues. The V gene lost 2 bases and the J gene lost 4 bases, with 14 bases spanning the gap. Germline V gene data show CDR1 as SEHNR and CDR2 as FQNEAQ (reference sequence). The CDR3 sequence: CASSLPRGGATEAFF. DNA for the CDR3: TGTGCCAGCAGCTTACCCAGGGGCGGTGCCACTGAAGCTTTCTTT.

The chain uses TRBV2 and TRBJ2-1; the D gene is possibly TRBD2 (5 bases). This CDR3 has 16 amino acids. Trimming took 2 bases from V and 6 from J, leaving 17 bases between them. From germline, CDR1 is SNHLY and CDR2 FYNNEI. The DNA for the CDR3 is TGTGCCAGCAGTGAAAGAGGGTGGACTCCGGGCAATGAGCAGTTCTTC. Its translation is CASSERGWTPGNEQFF. The full variable domain, with the rest looked up from reference TRBV2 and TRBJ2-1, is EPEVTQTPSHQVTQMGQEVILRCVPISNHLYFYWYRQILGQKVEFLVSFYNNEISEKSEIFDDQFSVERPDGSNFTLKIRSTKLEDSAMYFCASSERGWTPGNEQFFGPGTRLTVL.

The chain is built from TRBV27 and TRBJ1-1; TRBD1 matches 9 bases. Germline loops: CDR1 MNHEY, CDR2 SMNVEV (reference sequence). The CDR3 consists of 17 residues. V lost 3 bases, J lost 1 base, and 9 bases stayed unmatched. CDR3 sequence reads: CASSLVGQGPSNTEAFF. CDR3 nucleotides: TGTGCCAGCAGTTTGGTGGGACAGGGTCCTTCGAACACTGAAGCTTTCTTT.